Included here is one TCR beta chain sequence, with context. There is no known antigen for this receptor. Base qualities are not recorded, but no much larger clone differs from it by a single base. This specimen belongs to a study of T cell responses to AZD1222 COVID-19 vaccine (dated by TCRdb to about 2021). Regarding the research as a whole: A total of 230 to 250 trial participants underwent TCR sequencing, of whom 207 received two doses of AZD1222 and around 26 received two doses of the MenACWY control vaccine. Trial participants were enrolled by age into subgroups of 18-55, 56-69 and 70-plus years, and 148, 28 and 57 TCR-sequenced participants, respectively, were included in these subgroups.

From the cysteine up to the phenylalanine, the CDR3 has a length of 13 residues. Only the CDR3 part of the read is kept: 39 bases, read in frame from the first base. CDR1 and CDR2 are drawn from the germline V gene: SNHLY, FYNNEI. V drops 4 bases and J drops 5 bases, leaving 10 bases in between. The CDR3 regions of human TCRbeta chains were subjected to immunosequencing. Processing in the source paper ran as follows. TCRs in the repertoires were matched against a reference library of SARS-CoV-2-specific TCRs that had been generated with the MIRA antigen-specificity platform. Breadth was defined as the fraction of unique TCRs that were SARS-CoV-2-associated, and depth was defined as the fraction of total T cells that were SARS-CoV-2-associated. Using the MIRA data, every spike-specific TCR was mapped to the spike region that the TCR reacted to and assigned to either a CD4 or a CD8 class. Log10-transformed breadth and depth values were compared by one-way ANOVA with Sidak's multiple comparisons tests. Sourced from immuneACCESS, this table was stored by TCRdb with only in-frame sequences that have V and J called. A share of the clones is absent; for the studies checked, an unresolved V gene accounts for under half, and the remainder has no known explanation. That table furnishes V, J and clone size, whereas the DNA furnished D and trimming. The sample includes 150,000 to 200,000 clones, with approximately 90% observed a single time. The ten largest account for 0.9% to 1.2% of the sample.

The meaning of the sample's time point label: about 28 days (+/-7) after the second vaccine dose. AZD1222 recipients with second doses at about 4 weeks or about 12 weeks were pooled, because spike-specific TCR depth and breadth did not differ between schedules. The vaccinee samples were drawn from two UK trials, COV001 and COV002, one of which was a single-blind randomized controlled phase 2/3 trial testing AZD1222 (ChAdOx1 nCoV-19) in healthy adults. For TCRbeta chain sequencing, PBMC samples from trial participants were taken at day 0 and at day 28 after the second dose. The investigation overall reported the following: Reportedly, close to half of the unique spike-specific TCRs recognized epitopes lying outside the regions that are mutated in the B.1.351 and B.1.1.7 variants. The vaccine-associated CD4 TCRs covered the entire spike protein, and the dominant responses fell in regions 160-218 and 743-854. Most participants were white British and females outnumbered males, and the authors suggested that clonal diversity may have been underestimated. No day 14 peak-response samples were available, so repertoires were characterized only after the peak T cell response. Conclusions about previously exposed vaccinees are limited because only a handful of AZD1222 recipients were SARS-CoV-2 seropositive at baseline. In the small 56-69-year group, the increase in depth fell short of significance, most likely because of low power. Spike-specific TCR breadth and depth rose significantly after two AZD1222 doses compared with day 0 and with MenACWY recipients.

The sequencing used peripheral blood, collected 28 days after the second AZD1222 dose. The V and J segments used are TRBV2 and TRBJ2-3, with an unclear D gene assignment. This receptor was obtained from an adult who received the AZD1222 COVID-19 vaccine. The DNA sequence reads TGTGCCAGCAGTGGCGCTTGGGGAGATACGCAGTATTTT. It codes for CASSGAWGDTQYF.